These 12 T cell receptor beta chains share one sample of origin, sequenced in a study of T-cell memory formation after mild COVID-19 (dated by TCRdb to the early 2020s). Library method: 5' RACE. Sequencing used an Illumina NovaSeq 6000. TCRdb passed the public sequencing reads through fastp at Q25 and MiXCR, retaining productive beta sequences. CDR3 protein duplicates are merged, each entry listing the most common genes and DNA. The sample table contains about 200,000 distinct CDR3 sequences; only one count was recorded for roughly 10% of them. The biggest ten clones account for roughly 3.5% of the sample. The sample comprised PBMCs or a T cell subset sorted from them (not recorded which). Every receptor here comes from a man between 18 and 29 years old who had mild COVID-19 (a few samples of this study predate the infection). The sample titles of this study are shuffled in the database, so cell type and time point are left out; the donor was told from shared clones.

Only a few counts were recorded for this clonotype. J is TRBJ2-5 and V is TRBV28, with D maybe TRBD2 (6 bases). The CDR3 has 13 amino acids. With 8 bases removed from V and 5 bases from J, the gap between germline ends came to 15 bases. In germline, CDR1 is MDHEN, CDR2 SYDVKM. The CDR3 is CASGSGLGETQYF. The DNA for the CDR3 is TGTGCCAGCGGCTCGGGACTTGGGGAGACCCAGTACTTC.

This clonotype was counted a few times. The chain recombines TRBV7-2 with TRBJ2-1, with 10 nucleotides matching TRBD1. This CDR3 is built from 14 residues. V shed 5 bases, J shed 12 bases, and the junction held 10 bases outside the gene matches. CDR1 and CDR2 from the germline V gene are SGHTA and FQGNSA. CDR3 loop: CASSRDRGEGRQFF. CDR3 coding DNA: TGTGCCAGCAGCCGGGACAGGGGCGAGGGTCGGCAGTTCTTC.

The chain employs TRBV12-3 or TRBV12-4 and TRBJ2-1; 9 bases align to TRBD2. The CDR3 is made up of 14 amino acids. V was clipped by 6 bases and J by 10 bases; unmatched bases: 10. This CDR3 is CASRMGLAEGEQFF. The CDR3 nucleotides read TGTGCCAGCAGGATGGGACTAGCTGAGGGCGAGCAGTTCTTC.

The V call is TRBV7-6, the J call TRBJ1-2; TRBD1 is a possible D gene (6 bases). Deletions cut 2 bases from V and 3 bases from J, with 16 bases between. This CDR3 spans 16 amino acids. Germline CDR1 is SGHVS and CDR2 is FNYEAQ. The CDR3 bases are TGTGCCAGCAGCTTAAAAGCGACAGGTCGCGACTATGGCTACACCTTC. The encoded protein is CASSLKATGRDYGYTF. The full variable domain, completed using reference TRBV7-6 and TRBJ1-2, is GAGVSQSPRYKVTKRGQDVALRCDPISGHVSLYWYRQALGQGPEFLTYFNYEAQQDKSGLPNDRFSAERPEGSISTLTIQRTEQRDSAMYRCASSLKATGRDYGYTFGSGTRLTVV.

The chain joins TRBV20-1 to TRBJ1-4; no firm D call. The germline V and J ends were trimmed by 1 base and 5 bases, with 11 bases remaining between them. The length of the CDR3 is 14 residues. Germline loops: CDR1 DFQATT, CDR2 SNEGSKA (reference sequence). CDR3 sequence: CSARGPGRNEKLFF. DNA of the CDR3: TGCAGTGCTAGAGGGCCGGGGAGGAATGAAAAACTGTTTTTT.

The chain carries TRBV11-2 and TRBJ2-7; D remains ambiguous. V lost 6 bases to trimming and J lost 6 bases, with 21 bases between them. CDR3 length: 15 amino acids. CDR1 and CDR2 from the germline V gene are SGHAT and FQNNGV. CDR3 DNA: TGTGCCAGCAGAACGCTCGTGGGCAGGCGGCCCGAGCAGTACTTC. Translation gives CASRTLVGRRPEQYF.

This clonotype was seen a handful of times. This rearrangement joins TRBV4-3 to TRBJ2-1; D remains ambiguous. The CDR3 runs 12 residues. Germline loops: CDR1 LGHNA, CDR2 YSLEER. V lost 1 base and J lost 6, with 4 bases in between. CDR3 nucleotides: TGCGCCAGCAGCCAAGTCCTCAATGAGCAGTTCTTC. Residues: CASSQVLNEQFF.

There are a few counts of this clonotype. DNA for the CDR3: TGTGCCAGCAGCTCGGGGACATACACTGAAGCTTTCTTT. Its translation is CASSSGTYTEAFF. The chain carries TRBV7-2 and TRBJ1-1; perhaps TRBD1 as D (6 bases). This CDR3 is 13 amino acids long. V was clipped by 4 bases and J by 3 bases, with 9 bases between them. Germline CDR1 is SGHTA and CDR2 is FQGNSA.

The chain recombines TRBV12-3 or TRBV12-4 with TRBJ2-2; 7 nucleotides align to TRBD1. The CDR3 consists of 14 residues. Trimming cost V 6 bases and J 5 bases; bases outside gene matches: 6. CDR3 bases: TGTGCCAGCAGGCAGACAGGGAAAACCGGGGAGCTGTTTTTT. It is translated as CASRQTGKTGELFF.

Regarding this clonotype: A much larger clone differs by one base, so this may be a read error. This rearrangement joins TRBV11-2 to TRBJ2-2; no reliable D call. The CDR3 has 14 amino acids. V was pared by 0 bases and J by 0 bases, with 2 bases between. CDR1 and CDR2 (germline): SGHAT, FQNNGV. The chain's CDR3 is CASSLDSNTGELFF. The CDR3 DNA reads TGTGCCAGCAGCTTAGACTCGAACACCGGGGAGCTGTTTTTT.

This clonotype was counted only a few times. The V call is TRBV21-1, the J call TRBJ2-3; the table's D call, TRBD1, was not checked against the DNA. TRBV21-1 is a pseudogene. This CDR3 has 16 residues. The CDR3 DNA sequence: TGTGCCAGCAGCAAAGACCTACAGGGCGAATCAGATACGCAGTATTTT. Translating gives CASSKDLQGESDTQYF.

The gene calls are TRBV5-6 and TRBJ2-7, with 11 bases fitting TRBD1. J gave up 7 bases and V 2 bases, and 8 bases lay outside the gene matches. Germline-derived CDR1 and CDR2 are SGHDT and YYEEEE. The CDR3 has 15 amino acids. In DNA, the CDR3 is TGTGCCAGCAGCTTCAGGACAGGGGGCCTCAGGGAGCAGTACGTC. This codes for CASSFRTGGLREQYV.